This TCR beta chain was sequenced in a study of T cells in localized non-small cell lung cancer. Study-level points and caveats: Tumor samples were not multi-region, leaving intratumor heterogeneity unexcluded. Uninvolved adjacent lung had more T cell clonality than any other tissue, topping tumor. Longer survival (overall) was linked to higher T cell density in blood. Detection in adjacent lung was observed for a median approximately 53 of the top 100 tumor clones.

Regarding this clone: The antigen is unknown. One junction end disagrees with the germline gene, perhaps due to a read error.

The protocol was immunoSEQ multiplex PCR, while the TCRdb copy is restricted to in-frame clones and leaves out a portion. This table holds tens of thousands of clones, about nine tenths found once. The germline V gene has CDR1 SGHRS and CDR2 YFSETQ. The CDR3 is 15 amino acids. The chain couples TRBV5-1 to TRBJ2-3; 7 bases match TRBD2. The receptor's source is a man between 40 and 70 years old with stage I squamous cell lung carcinoma. The starting material was peripheral blood, obtained before any cancer treatment. The CDR3 DNA reads as TGCGCCAGCAGCCTCAGCGGGGACCGCACAGATGCGCAGTATTTT. It specifies CASSLSGDRTDAQYF.